The 9 T cell receptor beta chains below were found in one sample sequenced in a study of blood T cells in healthy people across ages. A sample-barcoded 5' primer and a J-beta primer mix were used in a second PCR of roughly 7 to 11 cycles. TCRdb independently ran MiXCR on the 5' RACE reads; one entry per CDR3 protein. The sample gives 1.5 million to 2 million distinct CDR3 sequences, approximately 40% of which show up once; under 30% is in the top ten. Input material: blood. These receptors came from a human donor in good health.

V is TRBV27 and J is TRBJ2-3; TRBD2 matches at 13 bases. This CDR3 comprises 16 residues. V shed 3 bases, J shed 6 bases, and the junction held 6 bases outside the gene matches. Germline values: CDR1 MNHEY, CDR2 SMNVEV (reference sequence). The CDR3 DNA reads as TGTGCCAGCAGTTTCCCGGGACTAGCGGGGAGGGATACGCAGTATTTT. It yields the protein CASSFPGLAGRDTQYF.

The table lists this clonotype with many counts. The rearrangement uses TRBV7-2 and TRBJ1-1; 7 nucleotides match TRBD1. Germline trimming cut 5 bases from V and 4 bases from J; bases unmatched to any gene: 4. The CDR3 is 13 amino acids. CDR1 and CDR2 (germline): SGHTA, FQGNSA. The CDR3 bases are TGTGCCAGCAGCAAGCCAGGGGGCACTGAAGCTTTCTTT. Translation: CASSKPGGTEAFF.

This chain uses TRBV29-1 with TRBJ2-7, with 8 bases aligning to TRBD1. After removal of 8 bases from V and 1 base from J, the junction contained 19 bases not matched to a gene. The germline gives CDR1 SQVTM, CDR2 ANQGSEA. The CDR3 covers 17 residues. The CDR3 coding sequence is TGCAGCACCCTAACCCCGTTCGGACAGGGTAGTTCCTACGAGCAGTACTTC. Amino acids: CSTLTPFGQGSSYEQYF.

This rearrangement joins TRBV28 to TRBJ1-1; D is undetermined. Germline V gene lookup returns CDR1 MDHEN and CDR2 SYDVKM. V lost 8 bases, J lost 6 bases, and 13 bases lay in between. This CDR3 region has 12 residues. In DNA, the CDR3 is TGTGCCAGCGGTCCGCCAGGCGCTGAAGCTTTCTTT. Encoded protein: CASGPPGAEAFF.

This chain uses TRBV24-1 with TRBJ2-3; 8 nucleotides match TRBD2. J lost 2 bases, V lost 8 bases, and 5 bases had no gene match. The CDR3 totals 14 residues. From germline, CDR1 is KGHDR and CDR2 SFDVKD. The CDR3 is CATTSGGATDTQYF. The CDR3 bases are TGTGCCACCACCAGCGGGGGAGCCACAGATACGCAGTATTTT.

The chain combines TRBV7-2 with TRBJ2-7, with 7 bases that match TRBD1. Germline V gene sequence: CDR1 SGHTA, CDR2 FQGNSA. Trimming took 5 bases from V and 9 from J; bases not matched to a gene: 19. This CDR3 comprises 16 residues. CDR3 nucleotide sequence: TGTGCCAGCAGCCGACGCCGGGACAGCTCTATTCCTGGGCAGTACTTC. This sequence encodes CASSRRRDSSIPGQYF.

V is TRBV7-9 and J is TRBJ2-1; D perhaps matches TRBD1 (6 bases). The CDR3 runs 16 residues. Germline CDR1 is SEHNR and CDR2 is FQNEAQ (reference sequence). V lost 2 bases to trimming and J lost 4 bases, with 15 bases between them. In DNA, the CDR3 is TGTGCCAGCAGCTTACTCCAGGACAGAGATTACAATGAGCAGTTCTTC. It codes for CASSLLQDRDYNEQFF.

The J gene is TRBJ2-3, the V gene TRBV7-9; no firm D call. V lost 5 bases to trimming and J lost 6 bases, with 9 bases between them. CDR1 and CDR2 (germline): SEHNR, FQNEAQ (reference sequence). The CDR3 is 12 residues long. For the CDR3, the DNA is TGTGCCAGCAGCCACCCTGGGGATACGCAGTATTTT. It encodes CASSHPGDTQYF.

In DNA form, the CDR3 reads TGTGCCAGCAGCGTAGGTGGGACCACCGGGGAGCTGTTTTTT. This gives the protein CASSVGGTTGELFF. This sequence joins TRBV9 and TRBJ2-2; possibly TRBD1 or TRBD2 for D (5 bases each). Trimming cost V 0 bases and J 4 bases, with 7 bases left between them. Germline CDR1 SGDLS, CDR2 YYNGEE. The CDR3 spans 14 residues.